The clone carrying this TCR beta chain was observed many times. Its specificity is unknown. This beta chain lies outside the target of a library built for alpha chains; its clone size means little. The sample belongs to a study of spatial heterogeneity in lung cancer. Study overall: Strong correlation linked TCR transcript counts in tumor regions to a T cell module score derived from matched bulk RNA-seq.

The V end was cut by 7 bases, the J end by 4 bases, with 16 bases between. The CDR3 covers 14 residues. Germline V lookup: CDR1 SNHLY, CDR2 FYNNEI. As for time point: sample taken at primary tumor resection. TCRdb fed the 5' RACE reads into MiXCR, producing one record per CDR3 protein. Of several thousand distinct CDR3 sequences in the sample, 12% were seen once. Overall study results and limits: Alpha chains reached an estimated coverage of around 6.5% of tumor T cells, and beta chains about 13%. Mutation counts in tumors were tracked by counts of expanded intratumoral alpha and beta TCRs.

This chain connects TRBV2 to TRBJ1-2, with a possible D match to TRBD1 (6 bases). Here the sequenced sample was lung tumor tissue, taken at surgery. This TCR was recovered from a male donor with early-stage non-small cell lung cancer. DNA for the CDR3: TGTGCCAGCACTAGGGGGGGTGTGAGCTATGGCTACACCTTC. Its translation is CASTRGGVSYGYTF.